The clone carrying this TCR beta chain was observed a single time. Its specificity is unknown. The data originate from a study of CD8 T cells in Susac syndrome. The germline V gene encodes CDR1 LGHNA and CDR2 YSLEER. There are 15 residues in the CDR3. Trimming took 0 bases from V and 5 from J, leaving 13 bases between them. Reverse transcription of roughly 0.45 to 1 ug RNA was performed with random hexamers. TCRdb itself ran the immunoSEQ multiplex PCR reads through MiXCR, one entry per CDR3 protein. The sample includes around 170,000 distinct CDR3 sequences, 94% of them seen just once. The TEMRA cells underwent FACS enrichment, while the CD8+ and CD4+ T cells underwent negative isolation. Overall study results and limits: Acknowledgment was made by the study that its TCR sequencing and HLA analysis involved a relatively small number of individuals.

The source is a human donor with Susac syndrome. The sample comprised CD4+ T cells from PBMCs. The rearrangement joins TRBV4-3 to TRBJ1-1, with D hard to call. The CDR3 bases are TGCGCCAGCAGCCAAGAATCGGCGACCTGGACTGAAGCTTTCTTT. Its protein is CASSQESATWTEAFF.